This record concerns one T cell receptor (beta chain) sequence. Its antigen remains unknown. This sample is drawn from a study of graft-versus-host responses after intestinal transplantation. Study information: Every one of the recipients received anti-thymocyte globulin induction and afterwards took tacrolimus and steroids for around 3 years.

Notes on the study in general: After transplant, early declines in HvG clones were associated with peak levels of circulating GvH clones.

Profiling relied on immunoSEQ multiplex PCR, and the TCRdb table lists in-frame clones only, not all of them. The data show under 150,000 clones, over 80% seen once. The receptor was isolated from a human donor who received an intestinal transplant. Sequences were derived from unstimulated CD4+ T cells sorted from spleen or lymph node cells, sampled before intestinal transplant.

CDR3: CASRGGGSYEQYF. DNA of the CDR3: TGTGCCAGCAGAGGCGGGGGCTCCTACGAGCAGTACTTC. The chain joins TRBV6-5 to TRBJ2-7; 7 positions agree with TRBD2. The CDR3 covers 13 residues. V was pared by 6 bases and J by 0 bases, with 2 bases of the junction left unmatched. CDR1 and CDR2 from the germline V gene are MNHEY and SVGAGI.